This TCR beta chain was documented in a study of blood T cell repertoires in COVID-19. Libraries were prepared by immunoSEQ multiplex PCR; TCRdb keeps only in-frame clonotypes and omits some of them. The data show around 41,000 clones, with over 70% seen just once and roughly 45% held by the top ten. Germline V gene lookup returns CDR1 SNHLY and CDR2 FYNNEI. This CDR3 spans 14 amino acids. The V gene end was trimmed by 8 bases and the J gene end by 10 bases; junction bases not matched to a gene: 9. Sequenced material: peripheral blood. V and J are TRBV2 and TRBJ1-6; 9 bases match TRBD1. This TCR was recovered from a woman older than 75 with active or convalescent COVID-19. The CDR3, as DNA: TGTGCCAGCCTCGGGACAGGGCCCACATCACCCCTCCACTTT. It is translated as CASLGTGPTSPLHF.